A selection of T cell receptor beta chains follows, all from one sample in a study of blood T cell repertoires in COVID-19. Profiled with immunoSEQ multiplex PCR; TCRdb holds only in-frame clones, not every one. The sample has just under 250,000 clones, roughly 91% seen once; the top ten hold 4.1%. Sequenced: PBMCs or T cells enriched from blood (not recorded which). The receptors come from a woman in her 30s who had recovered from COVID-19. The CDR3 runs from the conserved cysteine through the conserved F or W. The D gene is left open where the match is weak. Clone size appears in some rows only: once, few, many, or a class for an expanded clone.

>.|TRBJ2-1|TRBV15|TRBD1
CATSRDRFGTEYNEQFF
TGTGCCACCAGCAGAGACCGTTTCGGGACAGAATACAATGAGCAGTTCTTC
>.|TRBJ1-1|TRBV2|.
CASSAPLSGEAEAFF
TGTGCCAGCAGTGCGCCCCTCTCCGGGGAGGCTGAAGCTTTCTTT
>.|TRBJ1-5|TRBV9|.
CASSVAVTGQPQHF
TGTGCCAGCAGCGTAGCTGTGACAGGTCAGCCCCAGCATTTT
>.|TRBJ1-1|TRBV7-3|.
CASSQGTGKGTEAFF
TGTGCCAGCAGCCAGGGGACGGGGAAAGGCACTGAAGCTTTCTTT
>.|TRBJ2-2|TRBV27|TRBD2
CASSYRTRNTGELFF
TGTGCCAGCAGTTATCGGACTAGGAACACCGGGGAGCTGTTTTTT
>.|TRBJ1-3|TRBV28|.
CASGASWNTIYF
TGTGCCAGCGGGGCCTCGTGGAACACCATATATTTT
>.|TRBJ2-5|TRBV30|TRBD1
CAWGGPGTGGQETQYF
TGTGCCTGGGGAGGACCCGGGACAGGGGGACAAGAGACCCAGTACTTC
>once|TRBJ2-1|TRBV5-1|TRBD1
CASSDGQGNNEQFF
TGCGCCAGCAGCGACGGACAGGGAAACAATGAGCAGTTCTTC
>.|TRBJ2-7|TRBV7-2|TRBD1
CASSPPGQGIYEQYF
TGTGCCAGCAGCCCTCCGGGACAGGGTATTTACGAGCAGTACTTC
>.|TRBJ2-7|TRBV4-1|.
CASSQVYRMKGHEQYF
TGCGCCAGCAGCCAAGTATACAGGATGAAGGGGCACGAGCAGTACTTC
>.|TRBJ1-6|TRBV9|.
CASSKTLRNSPLHF
TGTGCCAGCAGCAAGACTCTTCGTAATTCACCCCTCCACTTT